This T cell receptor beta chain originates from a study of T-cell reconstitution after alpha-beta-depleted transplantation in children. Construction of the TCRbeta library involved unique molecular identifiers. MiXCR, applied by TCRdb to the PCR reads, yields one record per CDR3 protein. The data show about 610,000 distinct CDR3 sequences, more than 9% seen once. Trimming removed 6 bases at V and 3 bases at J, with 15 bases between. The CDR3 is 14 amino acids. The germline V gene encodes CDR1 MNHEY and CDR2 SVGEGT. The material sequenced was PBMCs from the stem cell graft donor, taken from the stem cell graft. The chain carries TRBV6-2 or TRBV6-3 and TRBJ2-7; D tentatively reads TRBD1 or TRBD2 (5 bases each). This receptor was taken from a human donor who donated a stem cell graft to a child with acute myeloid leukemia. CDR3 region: CASRDDGTIYEQYF. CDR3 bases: TGTGCCAGCAGAGACGACGGGACGATCTACGAGCAGTACTTC.